A single sample is the source of the 32 T cell receptor beta chains below, sequenced in a study of blood T cell repertoires in COVID-19. Clones were sequenced by immunoSEQ multiplex PCR, and TCRdb holds only the in-frame ones, with some missing. The table shows 350,000 to 450,000 clones, with around 87% occurring only once. The sample comprised PBMCs or T cells enriched from blood (not recorded which). These receptors were obtained from a man aged 30 to 45 who had recovered from COVID-19.

This clone was counted once. The V and J genes are TRBV6-1 and TRBJ2-7, with D uncertain. This CDR3 is 14 amino acids long. Per germline, CDR1 MNHNS and CDR2 SASEGT. Deletions cut 1 base from V and 3 bases from J, with 10 bases between. The CDR3 DNA is TGTGCCAGCAGTGAAGTCGGGTCTCACTACGAGCAGTACTTC. Amino acid sequence: CASSEVGSHYEQYF.

This clone has a single count. The rearrangement uses TRBV27 and TRBJ1-5, with D tentatively TRBD1 (5 bases). CDR3 length equals 15 residues. The germline V and J ends were trimmed by 3 bases and 6 bases, with 15 bases remaining between them. Germline V CDR1 and CDR2: MNHEY, SMNVEV (reference sequence). The CDR3: CASSFRSGGAQPQHF. As DNA, the CDR3 is TGTGCCAGCAGTTTTCGATCGGGTGGGGCTCAGCCCCAGCATTTT.

The DNA for the CDR3 is TGTGCCAACCCACCACAGGGGAAAATGGTGAACACTGAAGCTTTCTTT. Protein product: CANPPQGKMVNTEAFF. The J gene is TRBJ1-1, the V gene TRBV7-9; 7 bases line up with TRBD1. J was trimmed by 0 bases and V by 10 bases; bases with no gene match: 14. CDR3 size: 16 residues. CDR1 SEHNR and CDR2 FQNEAQ come from the germline V gene (reference sequence).

The chain links TRBV12-3 or TRBV12-4 to TRBJ1-1, with TRBD1 as a possible D gene (6 bases). V gave up 6 bases and J gave up 2 bases, with 10 bases separating them. The CDR3 spans 13 residues. As DNA, the CDR3 is TGTGCCAGCAGCTGGGGGCGTAACACTGAAGCTTTCTTT. Protein: CASSWGRNTEAFF.

V and J are TRBV3-1 (or the pseudogene TRBV3-2) and TRBJ2-7; 7 bases fit TRBD2. The V gene end was trimmed by 0 bases and the J gene end by 2 bases; junction bases not matched to a gene: 10. The germline CDR1 and CDR2 sequences are LGHDT and YNNKEL (reference sequence). The CDR3 spans 17 residues. CDR3 sequence: CASSQDREVAGAYEQYF. DNA of the CDR3: TGTGCCAGCAGCCAAGATCGCGAGGTGGCGGGAGCCTACGAGCAGTACTTC.

Only a few counts were recorded for this clone. V usage is TRBV19 and J usage is TRBJ2-1; a weak D match, TRBD2 (5 bases). This CDR3 contains 11 residues. Trimming took 4 bases from V and 8 from J, leaving 6 bases between them. CDR1 and CDR2 from the germline V gene are LNHDA and SQIVND (reference sequence). The CDR3 DNA is TGTGCCAGTAGTACTAGCCATGAGCAGTTCTTC. Its translation: CASSTSHEQFF.

The rearrangement joins TRBV6-6 to TRBJ2-1; perhaps TRBD1 as D (5 bases). The CDR3 sequence is 14 residues long. Per germline, CDR1 MNHNY and CDR2 SVGAGI (reference sequence). The germline V and J ends were trimmed by 2 bases and 6 bases, with 11 bases remaining between them. CDR3 DNA: TGTGCCAGCAGTTACGGGGCCGAGGTCAATGAGCAGTTCTTC. Protein: CASSYGAEVNEQFF.

The chain has TRBV5-1 and TRBJ2-5; 8 positions agree with TRBD1. CDR3 length equals 14 residues. In germline, CDR1 is SGHRS, CDR2 YFSETQ. The J segment lost 4 bases and the V segment lost 2 bases, leaving 4 bases of the junction unmatched. The CDR3 here is CASSLPGGAETQYF. CDR3 DNA: TGCGCCAGCAGCTTACCAGGGGGCGCAGAGACCCAGTACTTC.

Here the CDR3 DNA reads TGTGTCGGGACTTGGGCGACAGGGCTCTTACTCGTCGAGCAGTACTTC. Protein product: CVGTWATGLLLVEQYF. The chain recombines TRBV5-3 with TRBJ2-7, with a tentative D call TRBD1 (7 bases). TRBV5-3 is an open reading frame, and its role is uncertain. CDR3 length equals 16 residues.

The chain is built from TRBV10-1 and TRBJ1-1; D perhaps matches TRBD1 (6 bases). CDR3 size: 15 residues. Looked up from germline, CDR1 is WNHNN and CDR2 is SYGVQD (reference sequence). The ends were cut back, 0 bases at V and 1 base at J, with 9 bases in the middle. CDR3 region: CASSESRTANTEAFF. In DNA form, the CDR3 reads TGCGCCAGCAGTGAGTCGAGGACAGCGAACACTGAAGCTTTCTTT.

This clone was counted a single time. J is TRBJ1-1 and V is TRBV5-1, with 7 bases that match TRBD1. The junction had 4 bases not matched to a gene; V was cut back by 6 bases and J by 2 bases. The CDR3 totals 13 residues. Germline V gives CDR1 SGHRS, CDR2 YFSETQ. The CDR3 loop reads CASTRQGNTEAFF. Written as DNA, the CDR3 is TGCGCCAGCACCAGACAGGGCAACACTGAAGCTTTCTTT.

The chain recombines TRBV18 with TRBJ2-5; TRBD1 matches 9 bases. V trimming: 5 bases; J trimming: 4 bases; junction bases outside the gene matches: 8. This CDR3 region has 15 residues. Germline V gene data show CDR1 as KGHSH and CDR2 as LQKENI. CDR3 residues: CASSAGTGFGETQYF. The CDR3 DNA reads as TGTGCCAGCTCAGCCGGGACAGGGTTCGGAGAGACCCAGTACTTC.

The table lists this clone with a count of one. CDR3 loop: CAVRGALMDEKLFF. The CDR3 nucleotides read TGTGCCGTCAGGGGCGCGCTAATGGATGAAAAACTGTTTTTT. The V call is TRBV6-5, the J call TRBJ1-4, with D perhaps matching TRBD1 (6 bases). Trimming shortened V by 11 bases and J by 6 bases, and 19 bases separated the two germline ends. There are 14 residues in the CDR3. CDR1 is MNHEY, CDR2 SVGAGI, per germline.

The chain carries TRBV6-5 and TRBJ1-2; 7 bases match TRBD1. V shed 10 bases, J shed 7 bases, and the junction held 9 bases outside the gene matches. Germline CDR1 and CDR2: MNHEY and SVGAGI. The length of the CDR3 is 12 residues. The CDR3 DNA follows: TGTGCCACCACGGACAGGTCGATTGGCTACACCTTC. It translates to CATTDRSIGYTF.

CDR3 loop: CASSSDRGSYNEQFF. The CDR3 DNA sequence: TGTGCCAGCAGTTCGGACAGGGGATCCTACAATGAGCAGTTCTTC. The chain recombines TRBV28 with TRBJ2-1, with 9 bases identical to TRBD1. With 4 bases clipped from V and 1 base from J, the junction kept 2 bases outside the gene matches. Germline V gene lookup returns CDR1 MDHEN and CDR2 SYDVKM. The CDR3 runs 15 residues.

The chain has TRBV5-4 and TRBJ1-6, with a tentative D call TRBD1 (6 bases). Germline V gene sequence: CDR1 SGHNT, CDR2 YYREEE (reference sequence). The CDR3 sequence is 17 residues long. Trimming took off 0 bases at V and 0 bases at J, with 10 bases between the two ends. The CDR3 loop is CASSLGDRSSYNSPLHF. CDR3 coding DNA: TGTGCCAGCAGCTTGGGTGACAGGAGCTCCTATAATTCACCCCTCCACTTT.

For this clone: Other DNA sequences in this sample translate to the same CDR3. The gene calls are TRBV5-1 and TRBJ2-3; no clear D. The CDR3 is made up of 14 amino acids. Per germline, CDR1 SGHRS and CDR2 YFSETQ. Trimming removed 0 bases at V and 0 bases at J, with 5 bases between. The CDR3 DNA reads as TGCGCCAGCAGCTTGGGTCAGAGCACAGATACGCAGTATTTT. Protein product: CASSLGQSTDTQYF.

The rearrangement joins TRBV9 to TRBJ1-2; the match to TRBD1 covers 12 bases. The V gene's germline CDR1 is SGDLS and CDR2 YYNGEE. The CDR3 is 14 amino acids. V dropped 6 bases and J dropped 7; count of bases not matched to a gene: 7. CDR3 amino acids: CASTGDRGPFGYTF. The CDR3 DNA is TGTGCCAGCACGGGGGACAGGGGGCCCTTTGGCTACACCTTC. The variable domain in full, with the rest retrieved from reference TRBV9 and TRBJ1-2, is DSGVTQTPKHLITATGQRVTLRCSPRSGDLSVYWYQQSLDQGLQFLIQYYNGEERAKGNILERFSAQQFPDLHSELNLSSLELGDSALYFCASTGDRGPFGYTFGSGTRLTVV.

This clone has a count of ten or more. This sequence joins TRBV7-8 and TRBJ2-7, with TRBD2 as a possible D gene (6 bases). Germline lookup yields CDR1 SGHVS and CDR2 FQNEAQ. The CDR3 extends over 14 amino acids. V was trimmed by 5 bases and J by 7 bases, leaving 18 bases between them. As DNA, the CDR3 is TGTGCCAGCAGCCCCTTCGGGGGTCCTTTGGAGCAGTACTTC. Translating it yields CASSPFGGPLEQYF.

The chain has TRBV28 and TRBJ2-4; 9 nucleotides agree with TRBD2. The CDR3 covers 17 residues. V shed 3 bases and J 2 bases; nucleotides not matched to a gene: 8. CDR1 is MDHEN and CDR2 is SYDVKM in the germline V gene. This chain's CDR3 is CASSFQGLAMTKNIQYF. CDR3 nucleotide sequence: TGTGCCAGCAGTTTTCAAGGACTAGCGATGACCAAAAACATTCAGTACTTC.

The chain couples TRBV11-2 to TRBJ1-2; D unresolved. With 1 base removed from V and 3 bases from J, the gap between germline ends came to 12 bases. Germline-derived CDR1 and CDR2 are SGHAT and FQNNGV. This CDR3 comprises 15 residues. CDR3 in DNA: TGTGCCAGCAGCTTAGTTACTGCCTTGCACTATGGCTACACCTTC. This gives the protein CASSLVTALHYGYTF. Using reference TRBV11-2 and TRBJ1-2 for the parts outside the CDR3, the full variable domain is EAGVAQSPRYKIIEKRQSVAFWCNPISGHATLYWYQQILGQGPKLLIQFQNNGVVDDSQLPKDRFSAERLKGVDSTLKIQPAKLEDSAVYLCASSLVTALHYGYTFGSGTRLTVV.

The J gene is TRBJ1-6, the V gene TRBV5-1; D unclear. Between the trimmed V and J ends, which lost 4 bases and 7 bases, there was a span of 12 bases. The CDR3 is made up of 14 amino acids. The germline CDR1 and CDR2 sequences are SGHRS and YFSETQ. This CDR3 is CASSGGLLNSPLHF. The CDR3 bases are TGCGCCAGCAGCGGAGGACTTTTGAATTCACCCCTCCACTTT.

The chain carries TRBV9 and TRBJ2-2, with D tentatively TRBD2 (6 bases). The CDR3 is 17 amino acids. Between the trimmed V and J ends, which lost 2 bases and 4 bases, there was a span of 18 bases. Germline V lookup: CDR1 SGDLS, CDR2 YYNGEE. CDR3 DNA: TGTGCCAGCAGCGTTGGAGGGGAGCGGGTGCGCACCGGGGAGCTGTTTTTT. Amino acid sequence: CASSVGGERVRTGELFF.

The chain has TRBV5-6 and TRBJ2-5; D might be TRBD1 (5 bases). Deletions cut 2 bases from V and 7 bases from J, with 12 bases between. The length of the CDR3 is 13 residues. The germline V gene encodes CDR1 SGHDT and CDR2 YYEEEE. CDR3 residues: CASSFGTQGTQYF. Here the CDR3 DNA reads TGTGCCAGCAGCTTTGGTACCCAGGGGACCCAGTACTTC.

This chain connects TRBV5-4 to TRBJ1-1, with unresolved D. Germline V gene sequence: CDR1 SGHNT, CDR2 YYREEE (reference sequence). The CDR3 sequence is 13 residues long. Trimming pared 1 base from V and 5 bases from J, leaving 9 bases between. CDR3 coding DNA: TGTGCCAGCAGCTTGTCAGGAACTACTGAAGCTTTCTTT. Translated, it gives CASSLSGTTEAFF.

The chain employs TRBV30 and TRBJ1-1; possibly TRBD1 for D (5 bases). V lost 1 base and J lost 8, with 11 bases in between. CDR1 GTSNPN and CDR2 SVGIG come from the germline V gene (reference sequence). CDR3 length: 12 residues. The CDR3 loop reads CAWSDLGLEAFF. CDR3 sequence (DNA): TGTGCCTGGAGTGACCTGGGGCTGGAAGCTTTCTTT.

CDR3 DNA sequence: TGTGCCATCAGTGCGGCGGGAGGGTTTGAGCAGTTCTTC. It translates to CAISAAGGFEQFF. This sequence joins TRBV10-3 and TRBJ2-1; 9 nucleotides line up with TRBD2. Unmatched junction bases numbered 4, after V lost 4 bases and J lost 9 bases. CDR3 length: 13 residues. From germline, CDR1 is ENHRY and CDR2 SYGVKD.

As DNA, the CDR3 is TGTGCCAGTAGTATAACCCAAACTTCGACCGGGGAGCTGTTTTTT. Translated: CASSITQTSTGELFF. The chain recombines TRBV19 with TRBJ2-2; no definite D call. Trimming shortened V by 2 bases and J by 5 bases, and 12 bases separated the two germline ends. The CDR3 covers 15 residues. Germline lookup yields CDR1 LNHDA and CDR2 SQIVND (reference sequence).

V gene TRBV2 combines with J gene TRBJ1-1; the D gene is possibly TRBD1 (5 bases). The CDR3 consists of 14 residues. Trimming shortened V by 4 bases and J by 0 bases, and 9 bases separated the two germline ends. The germline V gene has CDR1 SNHLY and CDR2 FYNNEI. This CDR3 reads CASSGTFLNTEAFF. For the CDR3, the DNA is TGTGCCAGCAGTGGGACATTCTTGAACACTGAAGCTTTCTTT.

The rearrangement links TRBV10-3 to TRBJ1-2, with a weak D call TRBD1 (6 bases). CDR1 ENHRY and CDR2 SYGVKD come from the germline V gene. Between the trimmed V and J ends, which lost 6 bases and 5 bases, there was a span of 13 bases. The CDR3 covers 13 residues. CDR3 residues: CAIRDPQGYGYTF. CDR3 bases: TGTGCCATCAGGGATCCACAGGGTTATGGCTACACCTTC.

The V gene is TRBV5-4, the J gene TRBJ2-1; no clear D gene. CDR1 and CDR2 from the germline V gene are SGHNT and YYREEE (reference sequence). This CDR3 comprises 12 residues. The V end was cut by 4 bases, the J end by 12 bases, with 14 bases between. CDR3 sequence reads: CASSLEKALQFF. DNA of the CDR3: TGTGCCAGCAGCCTAGAGAAGGCGCTGCAGTTCTTC.

The chain carries TRBV5-1 and TRBJ2-2; 9 nucleotides match TRBD1. J lost 4 bases, V lost 0 bases, and 1 base had no gene match. Germline-derived CDR1 and CDR2 are SGHRS and YFSETQ. The length of the CDR3 is 15 residues. The CDR3 nucleotides read TGCGCCAGCAGCTTGGGGACAGGGGCCACCGGGGAGCTGTTTTTT. Translating gives CASSLGTGATGELFF.